This T cell receptor (beta chain) is from a study of T cell changes during pregnancy in multiple sclerosis. Measured with immunoSEQ multiplex PCR; TCRdb has only the in-frame clones, and not every one. The profile shows roughly 31,000 clones, more than 80% of them singletons. Trimming left V 1 base short and J 2 bases short, with 15 bases between. The CDR3 has 16 amino acids. The germline gives CDR1 LNHNV, CDR2 YYDKDF (reference sequence). The input for sequencing was CD4+ T cells from peripheral blood mononuclear cells, taken in the first trimester of pregnancy. The receptor comes from a female donor with multiple sclerosis, enrolled in a pregnancy study. This rearrangement joins TRBV15 to TRBJ2-7; tentative D call: TRBD1 (6 bases). CDR3 amino acids: CATSRGITGFPYEQYF. The CDR3 DNA is TGTGCCACCAGCAGAGGGATAACAGGGTTCCCCTACGAGCAGTACTTC.